This is a list of T cell receptor beta chains from one sample in a study of tumor-infiltrating lymphocytes in oesophageal squamous cell carcinoma. One entry per CDR3 protein results from TCRdb running MiXCR on the PCR reads. The table records around 20,000 distinct CDR3 sequences, 35% to 50% of them present only once. Sequenced input: esophageal tumor tissue. These TCRs come from a male donor with esophageal squamous cell carcinoma. CDR3s leave out the opening cysteine and the closing phenylalanine or tryptophan. Each record gives: J gene, V gene, CDR3 length, CDR3 protein.

TRBJ1-1 | TRBV7-8 | 12 | ASSFDRGRTEAF
TRBJ2-5 | TRBV7-8 | 12 | ASSQTTGGETQY
TRBJ2-4 | TRBV5-1 | 13 | ASSLVGGSYNERY
TRBJ1-5 | TRBV7-2 | 13 | ASSLGQVRNQPQH
TRBJ2-1 | TRBV11-2 | 12 | ASSPGTIQGEQF
TRBJ2-7 | TRBV7-3 | 14 | ASSPTGLAGDNEQY
TRBJ2-1 | TRBV11-2 | 14 | ASSRRGSGGYNEQF
TRBJ2-1 | TRBV7-6 | 13 | ASSRTSGSFNEQF
TRBJ1-5 | TRBV4-1 | 13 | ASSQGGQGGQPQH
TRBJ2-6 | TRBV6-6 | 12 | ASSYGSGANVLT
TRBJ2-3 | TRBV7-2 | 12 | ASSLRTDTDTQY
TRBJ1-1 | TRBV6-1 | 11 | ASRRQGYTEAF
TRBJ1-5 | TRBV28 | 13 | ASSLRWGCNQPQH
TRBJ2-7 | TRBV7-6 | 13 | ASSSGTGSSYEQY
TRBJ2-4 | TRBV6-1 | 14 | ASSEQNGLAKNIQY
NA | TRBV6-1 | 13 | ASRIKTGGQETQY
TRBJ2-7 | TRBV28 | 13 | ASRRTSGMADEQY